Following are 28 T cell receptor beta chains from one sample sequenced in a study of T cells in Graves' hyperthyroidism and ophthalmopathy. Template material for amplifying TCR beta CDR3 regions consisted of RNA transcripts. HTBI primers were the set used in a first-round RT-PCR of the TCR CDR3. TCRdb re-called the multiplex PCR reads with MiXCR, one entry per CDR3 protein. The sample comprises 550,000 to 650,000 distinct CDR3 sequences, about 15% of which are singletons, and approximately 13% rests with the top ten. Material for sequencing was blood. These receptors were collected from a woman aged 40 to 50 with Graves' hyperthyroidism.

This clonotype was seen more than once but under ten times. The V call is TRBV19, the J call TRBJ2-7; D possibly corresponds to TRBD2 (6 bases). The V gene's germline CDR1 is LNHDA and CDR2 SQIVND (reference sequence). CDR3 length: 17 residues. V dropped 4 bases and J dropped 0 bases, with 19 bases sitting between them. The CDR3 loop is CASSRSGGPANSYEQYF. CDR3 nucleotide sequence: TGTGCCAGTAGTAGATCTGGAGGGCCCGCAAACTCCTACGAGCAGTACTTC.

Ten or more counts support this clonotype. This rearrangement joins TRBV6-2 or TRBV6-3 to TRBJ1-5; possibly TRBD1 for D (5 bases). V lost 6 bases and J lost 4, with 16 bases in between. Germline V lookup: CDR1 MNHEY, CDR2 SVGEGT. The CDR3 is 15 amino acids. The CDR3 here is CASSPWGTGNQPQHF. For the CDR3, the DNA is TGTGCCAGCAGCCCTTGGGGGACGGGGAATCAGCCCCAGCATTTT.

This sequence joins TRBV25-1 and TRBJ2-1; D unresolved. V lost 5 bases to trimming and J lost 0 bases, with 11 bases between them. CDR1 and CDR2 (germline): MGHDK, SYGVNS. This CDR3 comprises 15 residues. CDR3 in DNA: TGTGCCAGCAGTCCTGGTATGAGCTCCTACAATGAGCAGTTCTTC. This encodes CASSPGMSSYNEQFF.

This clonotype was observed many times. This chain links TRBV11-2 with TRBJ2-1; D gene ambiguous. Germline V gene data show CDR1 as SGHAT and CDR2 as FQNNGV. CDR3 length equals 17 residues. V dropped 1 base and J dropped 4 bases, with 17 bases sitting between them. CDR3 bases: TGTGCCAGCAGCTTAGGGCCCTCTTACGCAAAATACAATGAGCAGTTCTTC. It codes for CASSLGPSYAKYNEQFF.

The chain couples TRBV20-1 to TRBJ2-7; 8 bases line up with TRBD2. The germline CDR1 and CDR2 sequences are DFQATT and SNEGSKA (reference sequence). V lost 6 bases, J lost 0 bases, and 7 bases stayed unmatched. This CDR3 comprises 14 residues. DNA of the CDR3: TGCAGTGCCGCCCCGGGACTAGACTCCTACGAGCAGTACTTC. It encodes CSAAPGLDSYEQYF.

This clonotype was detected a few times. V is TRBV5-4 and J is TRBJ2-5; TRBD1 matches 12 bases. The length of the CDR3 is 15 residues. Germline V CDR1 and CDR2: SGHNT, YYREEE (reference sequence). The V segment lost 4 bases and the J segment 4 bases; nucleotides outside the gene matches: 5. CDR3 DNA: TGTGCCAGCAGCCTTGGGGGACAGGGGGCAGAGACCCAGTACTTC. This translates into CASSLGGQGAETQYF.

This clonotype was seen repeatedly, ten times or more. The chain combines TRBV24-1 with TRBJ2-1; the D gene is possibly TRBD1 (6 bases). The CDR3 covers 16 residues. V was clipped by 4 bases and J by 8 bases, with 20 bases between them. The V gene's germline CDR1 is KGHDR and CDR2 SFDVKD. The CDR3 sequence: CATSDPIRQARDEQFF. The CDR3, as DNA: TGTGCCACCAGTGACCCCATAAGACAGGCCCGGGATGAGCAGTTCTTC.

This clonotype was detected many times. The V gene is TRBV30, the J gene TRBJ1-4, with D possibly being TRBD1 (6 bases). Trimming left V 3 bases short and J 7 bases short, with 12 bases between. Germline V gene lookup returns CDR1 GTSNPN and CDR2 SVGIG (reference sequence). The CDR3 runs to 13 residues. The CDR3 is CAWRARQVEKLFF. The CDR3 bases are TGTGCCTGGAGGGCCAGACAGGTTGAAAAACTGTTTTTT.

This clonotype was counted a few times. The gene calls are TRBV5-1 and TRBJ2-3; D is ambiguous. CDR3 length: 16 amino acids. The germline CDR1 and CDR2 sequences are SGHRS and YFSETQ. Trimming cost V 0 bases and J 1 base, with 12 bases left between them. The CDR3 region is CASSLGRGLRTDTQYF. The CDR3, as DNA: TGCGCCAGCAGCTTGGGTCGCGGATTACGCACAGATACGCAGTATTTT.

There are a few counts of this clonotype. This chain links TRBV27 with TRBJ2-3, with 14 bases aligning to TRBD2. Germline V gene data show CDR1 as MNHEY and CDR2 as SMNVEV (reference sequence). The CDR3 loop spans 18 amino acids. V lost 5 bases, J lost 3 bases, and 10 bases stayed unmatched. The CDR3 sequence: CASSRTGTSGRRTDTQYF. CDR3 nucleotide sequence: TGTGCCAGCAGTCGGACCGGGACTAGCGGGAGAAGGACAGATACGCAGTATTTT.

This chain connects TRBV11-2 to TRBJ2-1, with 7 bases lining up with TRBD2. This CDR3 region has 16 residues. Germline lookup yields CDR1 SGHAT and CDR2 FQNNGV. V trimming: 6 bases; J trimming: 0 bases; junction bases outside the gene matches: 8. The CDR3 is CASRSDWTSSYNEQFF. CDR3 nucleotide sequence: TGTGCCAGCAGGTCTGACTGGACTAGCTCCTACAATGAGCAGTTCTTC.

The V and J genes are TRBV28 and TRBJ2-5; TRBD1 matches 11 bases. Germline assignment: CDR1 MDHEN and CDR2 SYDVKM. This CDR3 has 18 amino acids. The V and J ends lost 3 bases and 5 bases, in that order; junction bases with no gene match: 14. The CDR3 protein is CASSFMVRDRGKKETQYF. The CDR3 nucleotides are TGTGCCAGCAGTTTTATGGTACGGGACAGGGGGAAAAAGGAGACCCAGTACTTC.

This clonotype appeared many times. In nucleotides, the CDR3 is TGTGCCAGCAGTGAATTAGACAATGAGCAGTTCTTC. Translation: CASSELDNEQFF. The chain is built from TRBV12-3 or TRBV12-4 and TRBJ2-1; D gene ambiguous. With 5 bases removed from V and 5 bases from J, the gap between germline ends came to 7 bases. CDR3 size: 12 residues.

The table lists this clonotype with a few counts. This rearrangement joins TRBV6-1 to TRBJ1-4, with D perhaps TRBD1 (6 bases). The CDR3 extends over 14 amino acids. CDR1 is MNHNS and CDR2 is SASEGT in the germline V gene. Trimming cost V 6 bases and J 7 bases, with 15 bases left between them. The CDR3 DNA is TGTGCCAGCAGAACTCAAGGGGGTATTGAAAAACTGTTTTTT. It specifies CASRTQGGIEKLFF.

The V call is TRBV30, the J call TRBJ2-6; D is undetermined. CDR1 is GTSNPN and CDR2 is SVGIG in the germline V gene (reference sequence). The CDR3 covers 17 residues. Trimming removed 4 bases at V and 0 bases at J, with 16 bases between. In DNA form, the CDR3 reads TGTGCCTGGATCCGAGTTGACACAATCTCTGGGGCCAACGTCCTGACTTTC. Protein: CAWIRVDTISGANVLTF.

This clonotype occurred many times. V and J are TRBV3-1 and TRBJ2-1; 8 nucleotides line up with TRBD2. The germline V gene encodes CDR1 LGHDT and CDR2 YNNKEL (reference sequence). V was clipped by 1 base and J by 8 bases; unmatched bases: 13. The CDR3 loop spans 17 amino acids. The chain's CDR3 is CASSQGRGGSSWDEQFF. As DNA, the CDR3 is TGTGCCAGCAGCCAAGGCCGGGGGGGGTCCTCGTGGGATGAGCAGTTCTTC.

The J gene is TRBJ1-1, the V gene TRBV2, with D tentatively TRBD1 (5 bases). Trimming cost V 8 bases and J 2 bases, with 12 bases left between them. The germline V gene encodes CDR1 SNHLY and CDR2 FYNNEI. This CDR3 is 13 amino acids long. The CDR3 loop is CASGRGQNTEAFF. In DNA form, the CDR3 reads TGTGCCAGCGGGAGAGGACAAAACACTGAAGCTTTCTTT. The full variable domain, completed using reference TRBV2 and TRBJ1-1, is EPEVTQTPSHQVTQMGQEVILRCVPISNHLYFYWYRQILGQKVEFLVSFYNNEISEKSEIFDDQFSVERPDGSNFTLKIRSTKLEDSAMYFCASGRGQNTEAFFGQGTRLTVV.

V gene TRBV29-1 combines with J gene TRBJ1-1; D uncertain. This CDR3 region has 11 residues. V shed 6 bases and J shed 1 base, with 6 bases lying between them. Germline V gene lookup returns CDR1 SQVTM and CDR2 ANQGSEA. CDR3 sequence reads: CSVPGNTEAFF. CDR3 sequence (DNA): TGCAGCGTCCCAGGGAACACTGAAGCTTTCTTT.

The chain combines TRBV7-9 with TRBJ1-1; D unresolved. The CDR3 is made up of 16 amino acids. CDR1 is SEHNR, CDR2 FQNEAQ, per germline (reference sequence). V dropped 6 bases and J dropped 0 bases, with 17 bases sitting between them. The CDR3 region is CASSRLALGMNTEAFF. The CDR3 nucleotides read TGTGCCAGCAGTCGATTAGCTCTGGGTATGAACACTGAAGCTTTCTTT.

CDR3 residues: CASSLARRPYNEQFF. In nucleotides, the CDR3 is TGTGCCAGCAGCTTAGCAAGGAGGCCCTACAATGAGCAGTTCTTC. This rearrangement joins TRBV7-2 to TRBJ2-1; perhaps TRBD2 as D (5 bases). CDR3 size: 15 residues. Germline CDR1 is SGHTA and CDR2 is FQGNSA. The V gene lost 0 bases and the J gene lost 2 bases, with 8 bases spanning the gap.

The rearrangement links TRBV5-1 to TRBJ2-3; D possibly corresponds to TRBD2 (5 bases). V shed 0 bases and J shed 2 bases, with 10 bases lying between them. The CDR3 length is 15 residues. Germline V gene lookup returns CDR1 SGHRS and CDR2 YFSETQ. Here the CDR3 reads CASSLGGFSTDTQYF. In nucleotides, the CDR3 is TGCGCCAGCAGCTTGGGAGGGTTTTCCACAGATACGCAGTATTTT.

The rearrangement uses TRBV28 and TRBJ1-2; 9 bases are shared with TRBD1. The junction had 16 bases not matched to a gene; V was cut back by 5 bases and J by 3 bases. The CDR3 extends over 18 amino acids. Germline V CDR1 and CDR2: MDHEN, SYDVKM. CDR3 sequence (DNA): TGTGCCAGCAGTCCTGGGACAGGGCGCCCCTCGGGGCACTATGGCTACACCTTC. Protein product: CASSPGTGRPSGHYGYTF.

This clonotype has only a few counts. This sequence joins TRBV7-9 and TRBJ1-2, with a tentative D call TRBD1 (5 bases). CDR3 size: 13 residues. Trimming shortened V by 5 bases and J by 8 bases, and 15 bases separated the two germline ends. Germline V gene data show CDR1 as SEHNR and CDR2 as FQNEAQ (reference sequence). CDR3 bases: TGTGCCAGCAGCCCCGACAGTGGGGGGGGCTACACCTTC. It is translated as CASSPDSGGGYTF. Combining the CDR3 with reference TRBV7-9 and TRBJ1-2 gives the whole variable domain DTGVSQNPRHKITKRGQNVTFRCDPISEHNRLYWYRQTLGQGPEFLTYFQNEAQLEKSRLLSDRFSAERPKGSFSTLEIQRTEQGDSAMYLCASSPDSGGGYTFGSGTRLTVV.

The chain joins TRBV5-1 to TRBJ1-6; D gene uncertain. The germline V gene has CDR1 SGHRS and CDR2 YFSETQ. Trimming took 0 bases from V and 8 from J, leaving 6 bases between them. The CDR3 extends over 13 amino acids. Here the CDR3 reads CASSLEADSPLHF. In DNA, the CDR3 is TGCGCCAGCAGCTTGGAGGCGGATTCACCCCTCCACTTT.

The chain couples TRBV10-3 to TRBJ2-7; 8 positions match TRBD2. The germline CDR1 and CDR2 sequences are ENHRY and SYGVKD. The J segment lost 4 bases and the V segment lost 3 bases, leaving 5 bases of the junction unmatched. This CDR3 contains 14 residues. As DNA, the CDR3 is TGTGCCATCAGTGACTCGGGGGGGAATTACGAGCAGTACTTC. It specifies CAISDSGGNYEQYF.

This clonotype has a count of ten or more. J is TRBJ1-3 and V is TRBV5-1; D gene uncertain. In germline, CDR1 is SGHRS, CDR2 YFSETQ. This CDR3 region has 17 residues. V was clipped by 4 bases and J by 0 bases, with 17 bases between them. Written as DNA, the CDR3 is TGCGCCAGCAGCGATCCGGGCCTAACCAACTCTGGAAACACCATATATTTT. Translating it yields CASSDPGLTNSGNTIYF.

This chain links TRBV9 with TRBJ2-2; the match to TRBD1 covers 9 bases. CDR1 SGDLS and CDR2 YYNGEE come from the germline V gene. Trimming at V came to 1 base and at J to 7 bases, leaving 11 bases not matched to a gene. This CDR3 spans 17 amino acids. The CDR3 loop is CASSVRTGTGHVGELFF. The CDR3, as DNA: TGTGCCAGCAGCGTACGTACCGGGACAGGGCATGTCGGGGAGCTGTTTTTT.

This clonotype appeared many times. V usage is TRBV20-1 and J usage is TRBJ2-2; weak D call: TRBD2 (6 bases). The CDR3 spans 14 residues. Germline V lookup: CDR1 DFQATT, CDR2 SNEGSKA (reference sequence). V lost 5 bases to trimming and J lost 4 bases, with 14 bases between them. In DNA, the CDR3 is TGCAGTGCTGCTAGCGAGTCTTTCACCGGGGAGCTGTTTTTT. Protein sequence: CSAASESFTGELFF.